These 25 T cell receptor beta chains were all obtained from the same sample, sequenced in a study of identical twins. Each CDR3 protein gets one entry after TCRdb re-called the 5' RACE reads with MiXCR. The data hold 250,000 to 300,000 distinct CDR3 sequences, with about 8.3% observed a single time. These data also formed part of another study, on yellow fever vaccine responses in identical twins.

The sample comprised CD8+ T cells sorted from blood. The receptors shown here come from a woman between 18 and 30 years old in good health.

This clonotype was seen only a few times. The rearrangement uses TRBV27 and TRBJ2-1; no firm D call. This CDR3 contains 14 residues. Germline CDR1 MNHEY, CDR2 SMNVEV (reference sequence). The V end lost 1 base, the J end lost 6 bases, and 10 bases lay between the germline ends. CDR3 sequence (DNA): TGTGCCAGCAGTTTATACCGGCAGAGCAATGAGCAGTTCTTC. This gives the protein CASSLYRQSNEQFF.

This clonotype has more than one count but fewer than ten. CDR3 bases: TGTGCCAGCAGCCAGGCTGGGACTATCAACGAGCAGTACTTC. This translates into CASSQAGTINEQYF. The V and J genes are TRBV4-2 and TRBJ2-7; TRBD2 agrees at 7 bases. Germline V gene data show CDR1 as LGHNA and CDR2 as YNFKEQ. This CDR3 is built from 14 residues. Germline trimming cut 3 bases from V and 5 bases from J; bases unmatched to any gene: 7.

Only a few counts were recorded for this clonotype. The CDR3 region is CASSYSEAGGPHTFF. The CDR3 nucleotides are TGTGCCAGCAGTTACTCTGAGGCGGGAGGACCTCATACGTTCTTC. This chain joins TRBV6-5 and TRBJ2-1, with 8 bases identical to TRBD2. Germline V CDR1 and CDR2: MNHEY, SVGAGI. Trimming took 0 bases from V and 15 from J; bases not matched to a gene: 13. This CDR3 region has 15 residues.

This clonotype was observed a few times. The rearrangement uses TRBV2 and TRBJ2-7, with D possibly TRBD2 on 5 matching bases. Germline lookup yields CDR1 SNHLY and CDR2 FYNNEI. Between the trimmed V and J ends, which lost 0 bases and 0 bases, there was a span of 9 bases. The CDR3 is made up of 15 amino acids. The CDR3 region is CASSEAGLTSYEQYF. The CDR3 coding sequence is TGTGCCAGCAGTGAAGCTGGACTGACCTCCTACGAGCAGTACTTC.

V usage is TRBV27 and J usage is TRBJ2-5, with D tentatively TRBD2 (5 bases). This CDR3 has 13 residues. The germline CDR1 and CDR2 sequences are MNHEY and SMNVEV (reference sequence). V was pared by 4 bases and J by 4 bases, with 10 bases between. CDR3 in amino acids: CASSSNGVETQYF. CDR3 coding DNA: TGTGCCAGCAGTTCGAACGGGGTAGAGACCCAGTACTTC.

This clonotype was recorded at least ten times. CDR3 sequence: CASSPMTGAYQETQYF. In DNA form, the CDR3 reads TGTGCCAGCAGTCCGATGACAGGGGCCTACCAAGAGACCCAGTACTTC. This chain connects TRBV12-3 or TRBV12-4 to TRBJ2-5; 8 bases agree with TRBD1. This CDR3 contains 16 residues. Losses at the gene ends were 5 bases for V and 0 bases for J; bases not matched to a gene: 8.

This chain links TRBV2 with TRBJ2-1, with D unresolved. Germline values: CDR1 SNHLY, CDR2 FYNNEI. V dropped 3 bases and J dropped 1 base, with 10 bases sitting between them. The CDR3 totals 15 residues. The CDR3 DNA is TGTGCCAGCAGTGACGTCGCAACTTCCTACAATGAGCAGTTCTTC. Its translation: CASSDVATSYNEQFF. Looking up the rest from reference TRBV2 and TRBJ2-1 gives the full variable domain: EPEVTQTPSHQVTQMGQEVILRCVPISNHLYFYWYRQILGQKVEFLVSFYNNEISEKSEIFDDQFSVERPDGSNFTLKIRSTKLEDSAMYFCASSDVATSYNEQFFGPGTRLTVL.

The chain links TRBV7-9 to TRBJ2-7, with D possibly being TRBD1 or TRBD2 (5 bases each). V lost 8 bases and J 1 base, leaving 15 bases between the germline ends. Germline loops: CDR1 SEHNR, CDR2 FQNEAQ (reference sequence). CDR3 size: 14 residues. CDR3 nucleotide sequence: TGTGCCAGCGAGGAGGCGCCAGGGTCCTACGAGCAGTACTTC. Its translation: CASEEAPGSYEQYF.

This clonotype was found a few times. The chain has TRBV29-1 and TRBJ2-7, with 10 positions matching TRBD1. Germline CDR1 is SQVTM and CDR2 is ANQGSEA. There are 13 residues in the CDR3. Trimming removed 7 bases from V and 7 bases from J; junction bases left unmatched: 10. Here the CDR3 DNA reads TGCAGCGCCCGGGACAGGGGTAATGGGGAGCAGTACTTC. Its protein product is CSARDRGNGEQYF.

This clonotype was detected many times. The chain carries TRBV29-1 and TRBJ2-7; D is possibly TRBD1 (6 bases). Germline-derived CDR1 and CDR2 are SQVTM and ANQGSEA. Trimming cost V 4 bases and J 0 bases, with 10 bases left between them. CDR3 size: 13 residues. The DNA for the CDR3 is TGCAGCGTTGCCGGGACACTCTCCTACGAGCAGTACTTC. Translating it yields CSVAGTLSYEQYF.

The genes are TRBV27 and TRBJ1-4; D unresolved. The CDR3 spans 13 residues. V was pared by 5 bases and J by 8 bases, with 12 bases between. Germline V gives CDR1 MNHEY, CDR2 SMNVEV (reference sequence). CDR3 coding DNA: TGTGCCAGCAGTGAACTTGGAAGGGAAAAACTGTTTTTT. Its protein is CASSELGREKLFF.

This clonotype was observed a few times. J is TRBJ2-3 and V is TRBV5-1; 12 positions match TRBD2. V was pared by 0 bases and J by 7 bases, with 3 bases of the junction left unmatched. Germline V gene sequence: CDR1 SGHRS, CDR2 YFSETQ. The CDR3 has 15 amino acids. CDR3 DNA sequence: TGCGCCAGCAGCTTGGATGGACTAGCGGGGTATACGCAGTATTTT. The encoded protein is CASSLDGLAGYTQYF.

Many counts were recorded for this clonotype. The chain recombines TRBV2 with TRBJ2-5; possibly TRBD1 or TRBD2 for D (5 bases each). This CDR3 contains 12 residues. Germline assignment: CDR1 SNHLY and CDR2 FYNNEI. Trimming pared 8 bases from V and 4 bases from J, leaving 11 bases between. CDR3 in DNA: TGTGCCAGCGTTCGGGGCGGAGAGACCCAGTACTTC. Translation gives CASVRGGETQYF.

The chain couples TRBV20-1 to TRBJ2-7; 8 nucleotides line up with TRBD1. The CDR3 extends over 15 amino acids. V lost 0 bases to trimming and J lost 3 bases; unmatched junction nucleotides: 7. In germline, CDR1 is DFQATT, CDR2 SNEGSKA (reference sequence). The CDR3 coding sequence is TGCAGTGCTAGAGAACAGGACAGGGAGAACTACGAGCAGTACTTC. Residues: CSAREQDRENYEQYF.

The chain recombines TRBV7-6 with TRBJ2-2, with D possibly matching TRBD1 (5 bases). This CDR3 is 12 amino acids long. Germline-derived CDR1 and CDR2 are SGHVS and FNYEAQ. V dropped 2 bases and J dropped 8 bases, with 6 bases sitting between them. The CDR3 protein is CASSLRGGELFF. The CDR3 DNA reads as TGTGCCAGCAGCTTAAGGGGAGGGGAGCTGTTTTTT.

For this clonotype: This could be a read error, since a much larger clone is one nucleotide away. The CDR3 loop reads CASSLPWEISGESRSAQYF. The CDR3 region has the DNA TGTGCCAGCAGTTTACCCTGGGAAATTAGCGGGGAAAGTCGATCCGCGCAGTATTTT. The V gene is TRBV27, the J gene TRBJ2-3; 8 bases are shared with TRBD2. The V and J ends lost 2 bases and 10 bases, in that order; junction bases with no gene match: 23. Germline CDR1 is MNHEY and CDR2 is SMNVEV (reference sequence). The CDR3 is 19 residues long.

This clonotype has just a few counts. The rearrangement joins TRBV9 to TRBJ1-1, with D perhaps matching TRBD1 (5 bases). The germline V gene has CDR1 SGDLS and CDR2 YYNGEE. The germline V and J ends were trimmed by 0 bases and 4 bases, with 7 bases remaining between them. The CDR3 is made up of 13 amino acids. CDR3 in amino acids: CASSVAGTTEAFF. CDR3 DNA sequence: TGTGCCAGCAGCGTAGCAGGGACCACTGAAGCTTTCTTT.

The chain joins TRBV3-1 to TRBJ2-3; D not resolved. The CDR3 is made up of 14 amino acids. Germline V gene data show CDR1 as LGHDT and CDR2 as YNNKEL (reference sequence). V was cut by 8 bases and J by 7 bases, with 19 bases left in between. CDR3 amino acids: CASGPKAIWNTQYF. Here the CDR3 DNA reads TGTGCCAGCGGCCCCAAAGCGATTTGGAATACGCAGTATTTT.

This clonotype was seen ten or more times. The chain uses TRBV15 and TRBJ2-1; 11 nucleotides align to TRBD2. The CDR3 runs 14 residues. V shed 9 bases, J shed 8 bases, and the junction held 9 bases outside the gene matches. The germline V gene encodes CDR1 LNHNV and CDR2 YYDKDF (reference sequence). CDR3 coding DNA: TGTGCCACTTATTTTAGCGGGGGGGCGGATGAGCAGTTCTTC. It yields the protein CATYFSGGADEQFF.

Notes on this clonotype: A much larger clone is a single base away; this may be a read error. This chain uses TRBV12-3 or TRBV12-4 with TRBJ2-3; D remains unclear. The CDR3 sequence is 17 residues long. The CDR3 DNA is TGTACCAGCAGTTTACTTTGGGCGGCCACCCTCGGAGATACGCAGTATTTT. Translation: CTSSLLWAATLGDTQYF.

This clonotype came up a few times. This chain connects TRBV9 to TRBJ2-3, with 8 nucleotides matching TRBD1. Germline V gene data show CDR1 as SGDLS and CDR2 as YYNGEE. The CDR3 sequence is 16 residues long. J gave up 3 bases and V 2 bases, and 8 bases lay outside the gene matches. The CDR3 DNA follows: TGTGCCAGCAGCGTTCAGACAGGGGCCCTGACAGATACGCAGTATTTT. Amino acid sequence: CASSVQTGALTDTQYF.

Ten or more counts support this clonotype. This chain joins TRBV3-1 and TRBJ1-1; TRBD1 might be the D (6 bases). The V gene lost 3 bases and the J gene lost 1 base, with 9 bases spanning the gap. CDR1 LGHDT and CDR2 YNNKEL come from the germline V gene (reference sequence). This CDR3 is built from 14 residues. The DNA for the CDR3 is TGTGCCAGCAGCCAGGGGGGCTCGAACACTGAAGCTTTCTTT. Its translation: CASSQGGSNTEAFF.

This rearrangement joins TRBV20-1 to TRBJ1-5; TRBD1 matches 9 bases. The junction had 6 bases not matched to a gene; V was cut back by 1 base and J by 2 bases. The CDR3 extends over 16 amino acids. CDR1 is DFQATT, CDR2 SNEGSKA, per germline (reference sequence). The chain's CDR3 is CSARVQGALGNQPQHF. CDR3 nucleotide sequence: TGCAGTGCTAGAGTACAGGGGGCGTTAGGCAATCAGCCCCAGCATTTT.

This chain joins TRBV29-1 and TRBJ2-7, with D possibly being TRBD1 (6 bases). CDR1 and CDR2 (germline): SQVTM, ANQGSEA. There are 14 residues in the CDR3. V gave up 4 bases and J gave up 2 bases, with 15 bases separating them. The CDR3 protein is CSVVSEDSAYEQYF. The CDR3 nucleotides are TGCAGCGTTGTGAGCGAGGACAGCGCCTACGAGCAGTACTTC.

The CDR3: CSVVARDRGNEQFF. The CDR3 region has the DNA TGCAGCGTTGTAGCCCGGGACAGGGGAAATGAGCAGTTCTTC. The genes are TRBV29-1 and TRBJ2-1; the match to TRBD1 covers 10 bases. The CDR3 covers 14 residues. The germline V gene encodes CDR1 SQVTM and CDR2 ANQGSEA. The V and J ends lost 4 bases and 7 bases, in that order; junction bases with no gene match: 7.